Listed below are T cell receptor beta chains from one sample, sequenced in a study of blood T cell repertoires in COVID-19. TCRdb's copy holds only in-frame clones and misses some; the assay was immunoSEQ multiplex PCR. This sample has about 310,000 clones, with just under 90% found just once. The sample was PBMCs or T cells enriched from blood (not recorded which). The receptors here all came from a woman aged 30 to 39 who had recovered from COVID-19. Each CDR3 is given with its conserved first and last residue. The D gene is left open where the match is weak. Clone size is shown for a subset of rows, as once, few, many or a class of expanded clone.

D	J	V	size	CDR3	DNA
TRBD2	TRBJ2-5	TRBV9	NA	CASSPSGLAETQYF	TGTGCCAGCAGCCCTAGCGGGCTGGCGGAGACCCAGTACTTC
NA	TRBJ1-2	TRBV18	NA	CASSPATDNYGYTF	TGTGCCAGCTCACCTGCTACAGATAACTATGGCTACACCTTC
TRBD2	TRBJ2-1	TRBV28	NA	CASLSSGRYNEQFF	TGTGCCAGCCTCTCTAGCGGGAGATACAATGAGCAGTTCTTC
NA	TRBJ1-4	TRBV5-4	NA	CASRDAGGNEKLFF	TGTGCCAGCAGGGACGCGGGGGGGAATGAAAAACTGTTTTTT
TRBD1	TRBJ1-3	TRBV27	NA	CASREQGIIGNTIYF	TGTGCCAGCCGCGAACAGGGGATCATCGGAAACACCATATATTTT
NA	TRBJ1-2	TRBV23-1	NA	CARSEGRTNYGYTF	TGCGCCAGATCGGAGGGAAGGACTAACTATGGCTACACCTTC
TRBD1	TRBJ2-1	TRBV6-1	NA	CASSATGQGGYFHEQFF	TGTGCCAGCAGTGCCACGGGACAGGGGGGTTATTTCCATGAGCAGTTCTTC
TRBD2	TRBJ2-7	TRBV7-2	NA	CASTYSGGPYEQYF	TGTGCCAGCACCTACTCGGGGGGGCCCTACGAGCAGTACTTC
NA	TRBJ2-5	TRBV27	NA	CASSPVRDKETETQYF	TGTGCCAGCAGTCCGGTCCGGGACAAGGAGACGGAGACCCAGTACTTC
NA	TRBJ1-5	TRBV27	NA	CASAGVPTDQPQHF	TGTGCCAGTGCGGGGGTGCCAACCGATCAGCCCCAGCATTTT
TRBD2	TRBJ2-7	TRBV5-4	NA	CASSPQGGYSYEQYF	TGTGCCAGCAGCCCTCAGGGAGGGTACTCCTACGAGCAGTACTTC
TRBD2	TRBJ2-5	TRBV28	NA	CASSLSSGLAAQETQYF	TGTGCCAGCAGTTTATCTTCGGGACTAGCGGCCCAAGAGACCCAGTACTTC
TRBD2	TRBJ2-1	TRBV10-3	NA	CAIGDPSGSYNEQFF	TGTGCCATCGGGGACCCTAGCGGGAGCTACAATGAGCAGTTCTTC
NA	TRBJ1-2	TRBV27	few	CASSLSRGNYGYTF	TGTGCCAGCAGTTTATCTAGAGGGAACTATGGCTACACCTTC
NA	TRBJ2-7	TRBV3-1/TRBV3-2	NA	CASSQETRSEQYF	TGTGCCAGCAGCCAAGAGACCAGGTCCGAGCAGTACTTC
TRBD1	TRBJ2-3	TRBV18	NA	CASSPPRDSYTDTQYF	TGTGCCAGCTCACCACCTCGGGACAGCTACACAGATACGCAGTATTTT
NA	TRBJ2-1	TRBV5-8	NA	CASSENGGSYNEQFF	TGTGCCAGCTCCGAGAACGGGGGCTCCTACAATGAGCAGTTCTTC
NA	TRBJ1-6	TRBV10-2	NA	CASRRSLLDSPLHF	TGCGCCAGCAGACGGAGCCTGCTCGATTCACCCCTCCACTTT
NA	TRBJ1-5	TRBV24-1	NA	CATASKQGINQPQHF	TGTGCCACGGCCTCTAAGCAGGGAATCAATCAGCCCCAGCATTTT
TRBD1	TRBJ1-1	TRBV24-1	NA	CATTVLRDSTLNEAFF	TGTGCCACCACAGTACTCCGGGACAGTACTCTTAATGAAGCTTTCTTT
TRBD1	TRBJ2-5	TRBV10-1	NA	CASPSPIRGLETQYF	TGCGCCAGCCCGTCCCCGATCAGGGGGCTTGAGACCCAGTACTTC
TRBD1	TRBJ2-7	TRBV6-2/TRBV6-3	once	CASSVLTGTVSHEQYF	TGTGCCAGCAGCGTACTAACCGGGACAGTCTCCCACGAGCAGTACTTC
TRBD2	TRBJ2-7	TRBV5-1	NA	CASSLAGTYEQYF	TGCGCCAGCAGCTTAGCGGGAACATACGAGCAGTACTTC
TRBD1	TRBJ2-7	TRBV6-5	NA	CASSYQGGVYEQYF	TGTGCCAGCAGTTACCAAGGGGGCGTTTACGAGCAGTACTTC
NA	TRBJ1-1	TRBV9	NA	CASSSTNTEAFF	TGTGCCAGCAGTTCGACTAACACTGAAGCTTTCTTT
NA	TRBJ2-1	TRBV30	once	CAWSRGGVYNEQFF	TGTGCCTGGAGTAGGGGCGGGGTTTACAATGAGCAGTTCTTC
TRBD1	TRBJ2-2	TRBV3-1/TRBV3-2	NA	CASSQDPRDRGSGELFF	TGTGCCAGCAGCCAAGACCCCCGGGACAGGGGATCCGGGGAGCTGTTTTTT
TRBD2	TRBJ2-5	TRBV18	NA	CASSPSGLAGVKETQYF	TGTGCCAGCTCACCGTCAGGGCTAGCGGGAGTAAAAGAGACCCAGTACTTC
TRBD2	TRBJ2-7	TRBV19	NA	CASSVLGTSGSPTYYEQYF	TGTGCCAGTAGTGTCCTCGGGACTAGCGGGAGCCCTACCTACTACGAGCAGTACTTC
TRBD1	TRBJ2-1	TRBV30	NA	CAWRRTGKVDEQFF	TGTGCCTGGAGGCGGACAGGGAAAGTGGATGAGCAGTTCTTC
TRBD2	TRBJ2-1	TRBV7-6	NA	CASSPGASGRASSYNEQFF	TGTGCCAGCAGCCCAGGGGCTAGCGGGAGGGCCAGCTCCTACAATGAGCAGTTCTTC
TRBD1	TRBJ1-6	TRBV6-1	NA	CASSEETGGASPLHF	TGTGCCAGCAGTGAGGAGACAGGGGGTGCTTCACCCCTCCACTTT
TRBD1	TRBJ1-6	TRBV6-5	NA	CASSYAGTGRSPLHF	TGTGCCAGCAGTTACGCCGGGACAGGTCGTTCACCCCTCCACTTT
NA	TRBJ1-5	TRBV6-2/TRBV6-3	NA	CASNPAGGPGGQPQHF	TGTGCCAGCAACCCTGCCGGGGGTCCGGGAGGTCAGCCCCAGCATTTT
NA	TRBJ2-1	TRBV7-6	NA	CASSNNYKSPYNEQFF	TGTGCCAGCAGCAATAATTATAAGAGCCCCTACAATGAGCAGTTCTTC
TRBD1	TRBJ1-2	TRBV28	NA	CASSDPTGHYGYTF	TGTGCCAGCAGTGACCCGACAGGGCACTATGGCTACACCTTC
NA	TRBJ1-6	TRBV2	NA	CASSTSGTKGSPLHF	TGTGCCAGCAGCACTTCCGGGACAAAAGGTTCACCCCTCCACTTT
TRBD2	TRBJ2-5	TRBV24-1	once	CATSDPGWGLAGQETQYF	TGTGCCACCAGTGACCCGGGGTGGGGACTAGCGGGACAAGAGACCCAGTACTTC
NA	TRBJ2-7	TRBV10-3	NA	CAISDPGTQTYEQYF	TGTGCCATCAGTGATCCCGGGACTCAGACCTACGAGCAGTACTTC
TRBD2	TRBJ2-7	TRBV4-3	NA	CASSQVVAGAYEQYF	TGCGCCAGCAGCCAAGTCGTAGCGGGAGCCTACGAGCAGTACTTC
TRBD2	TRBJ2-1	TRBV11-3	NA	CASSFSGSSYNEQFF	TGTGCCAGCAGCTTTAGCGGGAGCTCCTACAATGAGCAGTTCTTC
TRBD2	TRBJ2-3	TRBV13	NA	CASSWTSESSTDTQYF	TGTGCCAGCAGCTGGACTAGCGAGTCTAGCACAGATACGCAGTATTTT
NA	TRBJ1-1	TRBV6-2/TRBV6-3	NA	CASSYKVPRGGRGNTEAFF	TGTGCCAGCAGTTACAAAGTTCCGAGGGGGGGGCGCGGGAACACTGAAGCTTTCTTT
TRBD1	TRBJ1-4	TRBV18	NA	CASSPWLGTENEKLFF	TGTGCCAGCTCACCTTGGCTCGGGACAGAAAATGAAAAACTGTTTTTT